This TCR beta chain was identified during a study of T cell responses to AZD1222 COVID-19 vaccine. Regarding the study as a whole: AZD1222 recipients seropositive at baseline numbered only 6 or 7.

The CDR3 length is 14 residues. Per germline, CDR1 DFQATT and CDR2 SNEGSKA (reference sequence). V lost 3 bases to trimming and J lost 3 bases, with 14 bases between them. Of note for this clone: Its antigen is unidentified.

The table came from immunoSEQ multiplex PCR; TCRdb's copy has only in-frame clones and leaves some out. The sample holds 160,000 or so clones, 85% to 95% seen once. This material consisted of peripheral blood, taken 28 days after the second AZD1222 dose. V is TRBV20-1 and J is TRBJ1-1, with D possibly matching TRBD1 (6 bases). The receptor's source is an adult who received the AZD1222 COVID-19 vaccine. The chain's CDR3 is CSASRGARDTEAFF. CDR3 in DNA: TGCAGTGCTAGTCGGGGGGCCAGGGACACTGAAGCTTTCTTT.